The 19 T cell receptor beta chains below were found in one sample sequenced in a study of blood T cell repertoires in COVID-19. Produced via immunoSEQ multiplex PCR; TCRdb's table is partial and in-frame only. Altogether approximately 210,000 clones are present, 84% being singletons, with the ten largest covering approximately 8%. The sample consisted of peripheral blood. The source is a woman in her forties or fifties with active or convalescent COVID-19.

The V and J genes are TRBV9 and TRBJ2-3, with TRBD2 matching over 8 bases. Germline V lookup: CDR1 SGDLS, CDR2 YYNGEE. Trimming took 4 bases from V and 0 from J; bases not matched to a gene: 4. The CDR3 length is 15 residues. This CDR3 reads CASSSPSGSTDTQYF. The CDR3 nucleotides read TGTGCCAGCAGCTCTCCTAGCGGGAGCACAGATACGCAGTATTTT. Full variable domain (rest looked up from reference TRBV9 and TRBJ2-3): DSGVTQTPKHLITATGQRVTLRCSPRSGDLSVYWYQQSLDQGLQFLIQYYNGEERAKGNILERFSAQQFPDLHSELNLSSLELGDSALYFCASSSPSGSTDTQYFGPGTRLTVL.

The chain combines TRBV2 with TRBJ1-2; the D gene is possibly TRBD1 (5 bases). The length of the CDR3 is 18 residues. Germline CDR1 is SNHLY and CDR2 is FYNNEI. Trimming removed 1 base from V and 4 bases from J, with 22 bases in between. CDR3 coding DNA: TGTGCCAGCAGTGAAGGTCCCCGCCCAGGCGGGGCTTTCTATGGCTACACCTTC. Translated: CASSEGPRPGGAFYGYTF.

The V gene is TRBV19, the J gene TRBJ2-3, with 9 bases matching TRBD1. V trimming: 7 bases; J trimming: 5 bases; junction bases outside the gene matches: 10. The CDR3 runs 15 residues. Germline V CDR1 and CDR2: LNHDA, SQIVND (reference sequence). The CDR3 region is CASTIAGQGQDTQYF. The CDR3 region has the DNA TGTGCCAGTACAATTGCGGGACAGGGCCAAGATACGCAGTATTTT.

This chain uses TRBV11-2 with TRBJ2-1; D is perhaps TRBD2 (6 bases). The CDR3 loop spans 12 amino acids. The V end was cut by 7 bases, the J end by 9 bases, with 13 bases between. Germline lookup yields CDR1 SGHAT and CDR2 FQNNGV. CDR3 amino acids: CASTTTSFEQFF. In DNA, the CDR3 is TGTGCCAGCACCACGACTAGTTTTGAGCAGTTCTTC.

The chain combines TRBV3-1 (or the pseudogene TRBV3-2) with TRBJ1-1; perhaps TRBD1 as D (5 bases). This CDR3 has 15 amino acids. Germline V gene lookup returns CDR1 LGHDT and CDR2 YNNKEL (reference sequence). With 4 bases removed from V and 11 bases from J, the gap between germline ends came to 23 bases. CDR3 residues: CASSRRGGAFDMAFF. The CDR3 DNA sequence: TGTGCCAGCAGCCGGAGAGGTGGGGCGTTTGACATGGCTTTCTTT.

V and J are TRBV4-2 and TRBJ1-2, with a possible D match to TRBD1 (5 bases). The CDR3 extends over 15 amino acids. Trimming pared 4 bases from V and 4 bases from J, leaving 16 bases between. Germline values: CDR1 LGHNA, CDR2 YNFKEQ. This CDR3 is CASSPGGREAYGYTF. The CDR3, as DNA: TGTGCCAGCAGCCCCGGTGGCAGGGAGGCCTATGGCTACACCTTC.

V is TRBV2 and J is TRBJ2-3, with 7 nucleotides matching TRBD1. J lost 7 bases, V lost 6 bases, and 4 bases had no gene match. Germline lookup yields CDR1 SNHLY and CDR2 FYNNEI. The CDR3 spans 12 residues. The CDR3 region has the DNA TGTGCCAGCAGCCGACAGGGAAATACGCAGTATTTT. Its protein product is CASSRQGNTQYF.

The chain uses TRBV2 and TRBJ2-5, with TRBD1 matching over 9 bases. The CDR3 extends over 14 amino acids. With 5 bases clipped from V and 2 bases from J, the junction kept 3 bases outside the gene matches. The germline gives CDR1 SNHLY, CDR2 FYNNEI. CDR3 sequence reads: CASSWDRVQETQYF. The CDR3 coding sequence is TGTGCCAGCAGTTGGGACAGGGTTCAAGAGACCCAGTACTTC.

V gene TRBV19 combines with J gene TRBJ2-2; TRBD2 is a possible D gene (5 bases). Per the germline V gene, CDR1 is LNHDA and CDR2 is SQIVND (reference sequence). Trimming stripped 7 bases from V and 7 bases from J, with 19 bases between. This CDR3 comprises 15 residues. For the CDR3, the DNA is TGTGCCAGTAATCCGGGAACCTATGATGGCGGGGAGCTGTTTTTT. Translated: CASNPGTYDGGELFF.

This clone was counted between two and nine times. The chain combines TRBV5-4 with TRBJ1-3, with a possible D match to TRBD1 (5 bases). The length of the CDR3 is 13 residues. Trimming removed 1 base from V and 4 bases from J, with 6 bases in between. The germline gives CDR1 SGHNT, CDR2 YYREEE (reference sequence). The CDR3 is CASSLYRGNTIYF. DNA of the CDR3: TGTGCCAGCAGCTTGTACAGGGGAAACACCATATATTTT.

The chain couples TRBV23-1 to TRBJ1-2, with 8 bases aligning to TRBD1. TRBV23-1 is labeled an ORF, and its function is uncertain. The CDR3 loop spans 17 amino acids. The ends lost 5 bases at V and 8 bases at J; junction bases unmatched: 19. The CDR3 nucleotides read TGCGCCAGCAGTTTCCGGGACAGGAGAGATTTTGGCCCCGGCTACACCTTC. Translating gives CASSFRDRRDFGPGYTF.

The chain joins TRBV7-7 to TRBJ1-3; TRBD1 matches at 11 bases. CDR1 is SSHAT and CDR2 is FNYEAQ in the germline V gene (reference sequence). Germline trimming cut 5 bases from V and 2 bases from J; bases unmatched to any gene: 2. The CDR3 is made up of 15 amino acids. This CDR3 reads CASSKDRGPGNTIYF. The CDR3 DNA reads as TGTGCCAGCAGCAAGGACAGGGGGCCTGGAAACACCATATATTTT.

The chain links TRBV2 to TRBJ1-1; no clear D gene. This CDR3 is built from 12 residues. Germline assignment: CDR1 SNHLY and CDR2 FYNNEI. Trimming took 8 bases from V and 3 from J, leaving 10 bases between them. The CDR3 protein is CASSKRDTEAFF. The CDR3, as DNA: TGTGCCAGCTCTAAACGGGACACTGAAGCTTTCTTT.

This chain joins TRBV2 and TRBJ2-7; D might be TRBD2 (6 bases). The CDR3 has 13 residues. CDR1 is SNHLY, CDR2 FYNNEI, per germline. V gave up 5 bases and J gave up 5 bases, with 13 bases separating them. CDR3 DNA: TGTGCCAGCAGTTGGCCTACTAGCAACGAGCAGTACTTC. This codes for CASSWPTSNEQYF.

J is TRBJ2-3 and V is TRBV6-4, with 10 bases that match TRBD2. The V gene end was trimmed by 2 bases and the J gene end by 14 bases; junction bases not matched to a gene: 7. Per the germline V gene, CDR1 is MRHNA and CDR2 is SNTAGT. The CDR3 is 13 residues long. DNA of the CDR3: TGTGCCAGCAGTGACCGCAAGCGGGGGGGGTTGTATTTT. Translation gives CASSDRKRGGLYF.

J is TRBJ1-2 and V is TRBV14; D is uncertain. Per germline, CDR1 SGHDN and CDR2 FVKESK. V gave up 5 bases and J gave up 8 bases, with 15 bases separating them. This CDR3 has 13 residues. The CDR3 coding sequence is TGTGCCAGCAGCAGGTCGGTGGCGGAGGGCTACACCTTC. It translates to CASSRSVAEGYTF.

CDR3 nucleotide sequence: TGCGCCAGCAGCTCCGGGACAACAGGATTCCCCCTCCACTTT. This sequence encodes CASSSGTTGFPLHF. The genes are TRBV5-1 and TRBJ1-6; D is perhaps TRBD1 (6 bases). V lost 3 bases, J lost 13 bases, and 17 bases lay in between. Germline V lookup: CDR1 SGHRS, CDR2 YFSETQ. This CDR3 contains 14 residues.

The chain links TRBV5-1 to TRBJ1-3, with D possibly being TRBD1 (6 bases). Trimming took off 4 bases at V and 4 bases at J, with 18 bases between the two ends. There are 16 residues in the CDR3. Germline-derived CDR1 and CDR2 are SGHRS and YFSETQ. CDR3 sequence: CASSAQGPTGGNTIYF. CDR3 DNA: TGCGCCAGCAGCGCACAGGGTCCGACGGGCGGAAACACCATATATTTT.

This clone was recorded a few times. This chain joins TRBV16 and TRBJ1-2; TRBD1 matches 7 bases. The CDR3 spans 14 residues. The J segment lost 6 bases and the V segment lost 0 bases, leaving 4 bases of the junction unmatched. The V gene's germline CDR1 is KGHSY and CDR2 FQNENV. CDR3 DNA sequence: TGTGCCAGCAGCCAATCCACAGGGGTACATGGCTACACCTTC. This codes for CASSQSTGVHGYTF.